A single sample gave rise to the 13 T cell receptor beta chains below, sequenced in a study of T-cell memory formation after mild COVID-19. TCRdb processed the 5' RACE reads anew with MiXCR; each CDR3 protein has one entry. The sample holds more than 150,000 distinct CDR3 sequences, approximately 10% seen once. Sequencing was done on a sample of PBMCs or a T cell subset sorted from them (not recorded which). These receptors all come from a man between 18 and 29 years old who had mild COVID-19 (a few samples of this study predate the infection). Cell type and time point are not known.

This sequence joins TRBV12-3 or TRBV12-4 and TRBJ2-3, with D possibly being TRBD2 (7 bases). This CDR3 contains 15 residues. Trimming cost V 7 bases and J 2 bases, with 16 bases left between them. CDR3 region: CASTPGGRFTDTQYF. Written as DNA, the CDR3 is TGTGCCAGCACACCCGGGGGGCGGTTCACAGATACGCAGTATTTT.

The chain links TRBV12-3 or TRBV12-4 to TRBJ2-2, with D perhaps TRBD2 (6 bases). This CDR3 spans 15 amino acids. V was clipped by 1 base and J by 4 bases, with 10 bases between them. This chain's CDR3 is CASSLGLVTTGELFF. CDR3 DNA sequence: TGTGCCAGCAGTTTAGGACTAGTGACCACCGGGGAGCTGTTTTTT.

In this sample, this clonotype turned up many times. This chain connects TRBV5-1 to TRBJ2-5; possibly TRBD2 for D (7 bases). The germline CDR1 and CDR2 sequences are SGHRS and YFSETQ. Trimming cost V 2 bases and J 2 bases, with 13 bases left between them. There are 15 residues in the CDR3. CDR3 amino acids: CASSFKAGAQETQYF. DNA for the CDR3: TGCGCCAGCAGCTTCAAGGCGGGGGCACAAGAGACCCAGTACTTC.

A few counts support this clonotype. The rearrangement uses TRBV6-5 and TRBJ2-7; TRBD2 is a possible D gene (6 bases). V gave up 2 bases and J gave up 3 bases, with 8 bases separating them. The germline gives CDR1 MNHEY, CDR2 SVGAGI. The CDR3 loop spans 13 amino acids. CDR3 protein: CASSYTEGYEQYF. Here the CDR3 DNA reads TGTGCCAGCAGTTACACGGAGGGCTACGAGCAGTACTTC.

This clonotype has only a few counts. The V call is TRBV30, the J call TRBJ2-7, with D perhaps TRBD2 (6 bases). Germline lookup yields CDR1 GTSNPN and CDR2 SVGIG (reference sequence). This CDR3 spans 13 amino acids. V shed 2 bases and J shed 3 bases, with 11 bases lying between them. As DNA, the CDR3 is TGTGCCTGGAGTCTTAATAGCGGCTACGAGCAGTACTTC. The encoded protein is CAWSLNSGYEQYF.

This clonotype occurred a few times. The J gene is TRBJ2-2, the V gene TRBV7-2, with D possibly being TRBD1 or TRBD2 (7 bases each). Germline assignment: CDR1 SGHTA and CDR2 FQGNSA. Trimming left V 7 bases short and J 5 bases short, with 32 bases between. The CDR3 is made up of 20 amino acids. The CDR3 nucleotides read TGTGCCAGCACCCCCTTTGGGACAGACTTCGGGAGGATATCGACCGGGGAGCTGTTTTTT. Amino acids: CASTPFGTDFGRISTGELFF.

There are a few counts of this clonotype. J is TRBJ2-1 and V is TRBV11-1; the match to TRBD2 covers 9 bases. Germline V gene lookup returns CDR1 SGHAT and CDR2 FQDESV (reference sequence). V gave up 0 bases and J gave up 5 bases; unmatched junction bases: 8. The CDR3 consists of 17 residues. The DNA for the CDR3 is TGTGCCAGCAGCTTAGCCCTGGCGGGGGGGGACCACAATGAGCAGTTCTTC. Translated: CASSLALAGGDHNEQFF.

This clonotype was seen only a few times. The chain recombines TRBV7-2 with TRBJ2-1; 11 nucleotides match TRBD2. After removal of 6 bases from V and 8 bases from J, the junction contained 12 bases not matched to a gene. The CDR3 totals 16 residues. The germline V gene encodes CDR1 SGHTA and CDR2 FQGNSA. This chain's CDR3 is CASRLRDSGGAHEQFF. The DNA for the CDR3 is TGTGCCAGCAGATTAAGGGATAGCGGGGGGGCCCATGAGCAGTTCTTC.

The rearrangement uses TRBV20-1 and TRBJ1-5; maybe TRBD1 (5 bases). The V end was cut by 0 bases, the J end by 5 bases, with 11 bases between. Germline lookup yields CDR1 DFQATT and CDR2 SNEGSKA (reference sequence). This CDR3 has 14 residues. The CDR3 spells CSARDVGGDQPQHF. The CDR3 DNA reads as TGCAGTGCTAGAGATGTCGGGGGGGATCAGCCCCAGCATTTT.

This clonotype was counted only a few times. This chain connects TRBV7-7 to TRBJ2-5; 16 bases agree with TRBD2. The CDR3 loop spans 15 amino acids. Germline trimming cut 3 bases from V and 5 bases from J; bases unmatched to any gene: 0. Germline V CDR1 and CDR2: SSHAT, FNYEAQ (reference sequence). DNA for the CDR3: TGTGCCAGCAGCTTGGGACTAGCGGGGGGGGAGACCCAGTACTTC. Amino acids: CASSLGLAGGETQYF.

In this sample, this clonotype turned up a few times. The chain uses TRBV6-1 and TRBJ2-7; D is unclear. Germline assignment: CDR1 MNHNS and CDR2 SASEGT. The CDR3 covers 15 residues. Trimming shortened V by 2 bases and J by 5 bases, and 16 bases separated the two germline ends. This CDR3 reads CASSERVTWADEQYV. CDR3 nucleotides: TGTGCCAGCAGTGAAAGGGTTACATGGGCCGACGAGCAGTACGTC.

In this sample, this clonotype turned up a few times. The CDR3 is CSASGTGGGSTYEQYF. The CDR3 nucleotides read TGCAGTGCTAGTGGGACAGGGGGCGGATCAACCTACGAGCAGTACTTC. This chain connects TRBV20-1 to TRBJ2-7; 12 bases fit TRBD1. Trimming at V came to 3 bases and at J to 2 bases, leaving 8 bases not matched to a gene. This CDR3 has 16 amino acids. CDR1 is DFQATT and CDR2 is SNEGSKA in the germline V gene (reference sequence).

CDR3 bases: TGTGCCAGCAGTTATTGGGTCCCGGGACAGGGTGGTTCACCCCTCCACTTT. Translating it yields CASSYWVPGQGGSPLHF. This rearrangement joins TRBV6-5 to TRBJ1-6; 9 bases line up with TRBD1. Germline trimming cut 3 bases from V and 9 bases from J; bases unmatched to any gene: 12. The CDR3 totals 17 residues. CDR1 is MNHEY, CDR2 SVGAGI, per germline.